Below, 20 T cell receptor beta chains from the same sample are listed, as sequenced in a study of T cells in Graves' hyperthyroidism and ophthalmopathy. TCR beta CDR3 region amplification was performed from RNA transcripts. Initially, a first-round RT-PCR of the TCR CDR3 employed the HTBI primer set. TCRdb re-analysed the multiplex PCR reads in MiXCR, keeping a single row per CDR3 protein. The top ten clones hold 17% of a sample with over 450,000 distinct CDR3 sequences, roughly a sixth of them seen once. The sequenced sample was blood. All receptors come from a woman under 30 with Graves' ophthalmopathy.

The genes are TRBV6-1 and TRBJ1-1; D is uncertain. V was shortened by 1 base and J by 6 bases, with 15 bases between the two germline ends. This CDR3 has 15 residues. The germline gives CDR1 MNHNS, CDR2 SASEGT. CDR3 in amino acids: CASSEVSTGVPEAFF. For the CDR3, the DNA is TGTGCCAGCAGTGAAGTATCGACGGGCGTTCCTGAAGCTTTCTTT.

Ten or more counts support this clonotype. This could be a read error, since a much larger clone is one nucleotide away. DNA for the CDR3: TGTGCCAGCAGCTTAGACTCCCACGAGCAGTACTTC. It translates to CASSLDSHEQYF. The chain joins TRBV7-2 to TRBJ2-7; D is unclear. The CDR3 length is 12 residues. From germline, CDR1 is SGHTA and CDR2 FQGNSA.

This clonotype showed up many times. The chain carries TRBV30 and TRBJ2-1, with D perhaps TRBD1 (6 bases). The CDR3 runs to 11 residues. Trimming removed 6 bases from V and 6 bases from J, with 9 bases in between. Germline CDR1 reads GTSNPN; CDR2 reads SVGIG (reference sequence). The CDR3 sequence: CACLGGNEQFF. CDR3 nucleotide sequence: TGTGCCTGTCTAGGGGGCAATGAGCAGTTCTTC.

The sample holds many counts of this clonotype. The chain couples TRBV12-3 or TRBV12-4 to TRBJ2-3; 8 nucleotides agree with TRBD2. The CDR3 totals 15 residues. V lost 5 bases and J lost 8; bases outside the gene matches: 12. The CDR3: CASSPTGGARGTQYF. CDR3 coding DNA: TGTGCCAGCAGTCCCACGGGGGGGGCGCGGGGTACGCAGTATTTT.

The chain has TRBV27 and TRBJ2-2; D gene uncertain. Trimming took off 4 bases at V and 4 bases at J, with 16 bases between the two ends. Germline V gene lookup returns CDR1 MNHEY and CDR2 SMNVEV (reference sequence). This CDR3 has 16 residues. The CDR3: CASSSLTAVGTGELFF. CDR3 nucleotides: TGTGCCAGCAGTTCACTGACGGCTGTCGGCACCGGGGAGCTGTTTTTT.

This clonotype was seen a few times. The chain employs TRBV7-2 and TRBJ1-4, with D uncertain. The CDR3 extends over 15 amino acids. Trimming removed 5 bases from V and 3 bases from J, with 13 bases in between. Germline V gene sequence: CDR1 SGHTA, CDR2 FQGNSA. CDR3 nucleotide sequence: TGTGCCAGCAGCGTAAGGAATTGGCCTAATGAAAAACTGTTTTTT. Amino acids: CASSVRNWPNEKLFF.

The chain combines TRBV25-1 with TRBJ1-2; 8 nucleotides align to TRBD1. Germline lookup yields CDR1 MGHDK and CDR2 SYGVNS. J gave up 3 bases and V 0 bases, and 6 bases lay outside the gene matches. The CDR3 is made up of 16 amino acids. CDR3 residues: CASSEYSADRDYGYTF. The CDR3 nucleotides are TGTGCCAGCAGTGAATACTCCGCGGACAGGGACTATGGCTACACCTTC.

V usage is TRBV30 and J usage is TRBJ2-7; a possible D gene is TRBD1 (6 bases). V was shortened by 2 bases and J by 3 bases, with 14 bases between the two germline ends. Germline V gene lookup returns CDR1 GTSNPN and CDR2 SVGIG (reference sequence). CDR3 length equals 14 residues. For the CDR3, the DNA is TGTGCCTGGAGTTCGTCGCTAGGGGGCTACGAGCAGTACTTC. Translating it yields CAWSSSLGGYEQYF.

This clonotype was counted many times. The chain links TRBV3-1 to TRBJ2-4; D unclear. The V gene lost 1 base and the J gene lost 8 bases, with 6 bases spanning the gap. The CDR3 is 12 residues long. Per the germline V gene, CDR1 is LGHDT and CDR2 is YNNKEL (reference sequence). In DNA, the CDR3 is TGTGCCAGCAGCCAAGCAGGATACATTCAGTACTTC. This codes for CASSQAGYIQYF.

This clonotype was seen only a few times. This chain links TRBV20-1 with TRBJ2-1; weak D call: TRBD1 (7 bases). Trimming pared 4 bases from V and 8 bases from J, leaving 15 bases between. The CDR3 consists of 13 residues. Looked up from germline, CDR1 is DFQATT and CDR2 is SNEGSKA (reference sequence). CDR3 in DNA: TGCAGTGCTACACTCGGAGGGGGCTATGAGCAGTTCTTC. Residues: CSATLGGGYEQFF.

The chain couples TRBV18 to TRBJ1-1; D not resolved. V lost 3 bases and J 3 bases, leaving 20 bases between the germline ends. The CDR3 spans 17 residues. Germline CDR1 KGHSH, CDR2 LQKENI. The DNA of the CDR3 is TGTGCCAGCTCACCCCCCGCAGCAGCGGGTTCCCACACTGAAGCTTTCTTT. Its protein is CASSPPAAAGSHTEAFF.

This clonotype was seen at least ten times. The chain combines TRBV20-1 with TRBJ1-1; tentatively, D is TRBD1 (6 bases). The V end lost 5 bases, the J end lost 1 base, and 17 bases lay between the germline ends. In germline, CDR1 is DFQATT, CDR2 SNEGSKA (reference sequence). This CDR3 region has 15 residues. The CDR3 DNA reads as TGCAGTGCTCCCGGGGAGGGGGTTCCGAACACTGAAGCTTTCTTT. Translation gives CSAPGEGVPNTEAFF.

This clonotype was seen only a few times. The chain couples TRBV5-1 to TRBJ2-7, with 10 bases aligning to TRBD1. The germline V gene has CDR1 SGHRS and CDR2 YFSETQ. The CDR3 runs to 18 residues. V shed 4 bases and J 1 base; nucleotides not matched to a gene: 14. The CDR3 here is CASSPTGTGAQKSYEQYF. CDR3 nucleotide sequence: TGCGCCAGCAGCCCAACCGGGACAGGGGCCCAAAAATCCTACGAGCAGTACTTC.

This clonotype was observed a handful of times. The V and J genes are TRBV6-1 and TRBJ2-7; D might be TRBD1 (6 bases). V shed 5 bases and J shed 4 bases, with 12 bases lying between them. The CDR3 spans 13 residues. Per the germline V gene, CDR1 is MNHNS and CDR2 is SASEGT. The CDR3 sequence is CASSPRGDYEQYF. The CDR3 DNA sequence: TGTGCCAGCAGTCCCAGGGGAGATTACGAGCAGTACTTC.

This clonotype was recorded at least ten times. The rearrangement links TRBV12-3 or TRBV12-4 to TRBJ2-5; the match to TRBD1 covers 9 bases. This CDR3 region has 15 residues. The J segment lost 5 bases and the V segment lost 6 bases, leaving 10 bases of the junction unmatched. The CDR3 spells CASSRGQGRKETQYF. CDR3 nucleotide sequence: TGTGCCAGCAGCCGAGGACAGGGGCGGAAGGAGACCCAGTACTTC.

The chain has TRBV2 and TRBJ1-4; the match to TRBD1 covers 8 bases. CDR3 length: 17 residues. Germline lookup yields CDR1 SNHLY and CDR2 FYNNEI. Losses at the gene ends were 0 bases for V and 8 bases for J; bases not matched to a gene: 11. Written as DNA, the CDR3 is TGTGCCAGCAGTGAAGCGCTTCATAGACAGGGGTCGGAAAAACTGTTTTTT. Residues: CASSEALHRQGSEKLFF.

There are many counts of this clonotype. The chain uses TRBV3-1 and TRBJ1-2; unclear D gene. This CDR3 is 13 amino acids long. V was pared by 0 bases and J by 4 bases, with 6 bases between. Germline CDR1 and CDR2: LGHDT and YNNKEL (reference sequence). CDR3 sequence reads: CASSQDGVYGYTF. The CDR3 DNA reads as TGTGCCAGCAGCCAAGACGGGGTCTATGGCTACACCTTC.

This clonotype has a handful of counts. This chain joins TRBV16 and TRBJ2-2; maybe TRBD1 (6 bases). The ends were cut back, 7 bases at V and 2 bases at J, with 11 bases in the middle. The CDR3 is 14 amino acids. CDR1 KGHSY and CDR2 FQNENV come from the germline V gene. CDR3 protein: CASNTGRNTGELFF. CDR3 sequence (DNA): TGTGCCAGCAACACAGGGAGAAACACCGGGGAGCTGTTTTTT.

This clonotype was recorded a few times. The chain uses TRBV12-3 or TRBV12-4 and TRBJ2-1; 11 nucleotides match TRBD1. After removal of 4 bases from V and 2 bases from J, the junction contained 7 bases not matched to a gene. There are 17 residues in the CDR3. In nucleotides, the CDR3 is TGTGCCAGCAGTTCAGGACAGGGGGCAGAGACCTACAATGAGCAGTTCTTC. Translating gives CASSSGQGAETYNEQFF.

At least ten counts were recorded for this clonotype. The chain employs TRBV9 and TRBJ1-1, with 7 bases identical to TRBD1. Germline loops: CDR1 SGDLS, CDR2 YYNGEE. Trimming removed 0 bases from V and 5 bases from J; junction bases left unmatched: 13. This CDR3 comprises 17 residues. The CDR3 here is CASSVGGAGGSGTEAFF. In DNA, the CDR3 is TGTGCCAGCAGCGTAGGGGGCGCAGGGGGATCAGGTACTGAAGCTTTCTTT. Drawing the rest from reference TRBV9 and TRBJ1-1, the complete variable domain is DSGVTQTPKHLITATGQRVTLRCSPRSGDLSVYWYQQSLDQGLQFLIQYYNGEERAKGNILERFSAQQFPDLHSELNLSSLELGDSALYFCASSVGGAGGSGTEAFFGQGTRLTVV.